Below are 31 T cell receptor beta chains sequenced from a single sample in a study of blood T cell repertoires in COVID-19. Sequencing used immunoSEQ multiplex PCR; TCRdb keeps in-frame clones, though not all of them. The sample contains 350,000 or so clones, roughly nine tenths of which appear only once. The specimen sequenced was peripheral blood. The receptors shown here come from a woman aged 55-69 years with COVID-19, enrolled during active disease.

The rearrangement uses TRBV11-2 and TRBJ2-1, with TRBD1 identical over 7 bases. Germline CDR1 is SGHAT and CDR2 is FQNNGV. The CDR3 spans 12 residues. J was trimmed by 7 bases and V by 8 bases; bases with no gene match: 5. This CDR3 reads CASHRGMNEQFF. In DNA, the CDR3 is TGTGCCAGCCACAGGGGTATGAATGAGCAGTTCTTC.

The V call is TRBV16, the J call TRBJ1-5; 10 bases are a match to TRBD1. V dropped 6 bases and J dropped 7; count of bases not matched to a gene: 9. CDR1 and CDR2 from the germline V gene are KGHSY and FQNENV. The CDR3 is 15 amino acids. The chain's CDR3 is CASRSDRGGEQPQHF. The CDR3 coding sequence is TGTGCCAGCAGATCGGACAGGGGGGGCGAGCAGCCCCAGCATTTT.

This chain uses TRBV10-2 with TRBJ2-7, with D perhaps matching TRBD2 (6 bases). Germline CDR1 and CDR2: WSHSY and SAAADI. Trimming took 6 bases from V and 4 from J, leaving 19 bases between them. The CDR3 is made up of 15 amino acids. The DNA for the CDR3 is TGCGCCAGCAGGGGTACTCCTAGCGAAGGTTACGAGCAGTACTTC. Translated: CASRGTPSEGYEQYF.

The J gene is TRBJ1-2, the V gene TRBV19; no definite D call. In germline, CDR1 is LNHDA, CDR2 SQIVND (reference sequence). The CDR3 has 11 residues. V lost 6 bases to trimming and J lost 6 bases, with 8 bases between them. The CDR3 bases are TGTGCCAGTAGGAGTGGTGATGGCTACACCTTC. It encodes CASRSGDGYTF.

The chain couples TRBV7-3 to TRBJ1-3, with a tentative D call TRBD1 (6 bases). Germline V CDR1 and CDR2: SGHTA, FQGTGA. The V and J ends lost 5 bases and 0 bases respectively, with 11 bases between them. The CDR3 runs to 15 residues. CDR3 nucleotides: TGTGCCAGCAGCCAGGGGACGGCCTCTGGAAACACCATATATTTT. This codes for CASSQGTASGNTIYF.

In the case of this clone: At the DNA level, this CDR3 is encoded by other sequences in the same sample as well. This chain connects TRBV7-3 to TRBJ2-2; TRBD2 agrees at 7 bases. This CDR3 has 13 residues. Trimming cost V 5 bases and J 4 bases; bases outside gene matches: 1. Germline V lookup: CDR1 SGHTA, CDR2 FQGTGA. The CDR3 coding sequence is TGTGCCAGCAGCCGGGGGGTCACCGGGGAGCTGTTTTTT. Encoded protein: CASSRGVTGELFF. The complete variable domain, with remaining parts taken from reference TRBV7-3 and TRBJ2-2, reads GAGVSQTPSNKVTEKGKYVELRCDPISGHTALYWYRQSLGQGPEFLIYFQGTGAADDSGLPNDRFFAVRPEGSVSTLKIQRTERGDSAVYLCASSRGVTGELFFGEGSRLTVL.

This clone was seen once. The chain carries TRBV7-8 and TRBJ1-1; D is ambiguous. The CDR3 runs to 13 residues. Germline CDR1 SGHVS, CDR2 FQNEAQ. V shed 2 bases and J shed 7 bases, with 11 bases lying between them. The CDR3 DNA follows: TGTGCCAGCAGCTTAAGGGAGTGGGGTGAAGCTTTCTTT. This gives the protein CASSLREWGEAFF.

This clone has ten or more counts. The rearrangement uses TRBV6-5 and TRBJ2-7; 12 bases are a match to TRBD1. CDR3 size: 15 residues. Germline trimming cut 6 bases from V and 4 bases from J; bases unmatched to any gene: 7. Germline V gene data show CDR1 as MNHEY and CDR2 as SVGAGI. This chain's CDR3 is CASSHRDRGLYEQYF. In DNA form, the CDR3 reads TGTGCCAGCAGCCACCGGGACAGGGGGCTGTACGAGCAGTACTTC.

V is TRBV12-5 and J is TRBJ2-7; perhaps TRBD1 as D (5 bases). The CDR3 has 16 amino acids. The germline CDR1 and CDR2 sequences are LGHNT and FRNRAP. V lost 0 bases, J lost 3 bases, and 15 bases lay in between. CDR3 DNA sequence: TGTGCTAGTGGTTTGGTAAGGGTTCCTAGGGGCTACGAGCAGTACTTC. It translates to CASGLVRVPRGYEQYF. Drawing the rest from reference TRBV12-5 and TRBJ2-7, the complete variable domain is DARVTQTPRHKVTEMGQEVTMRCQPILGHNTVFWYRQTMMQGLELLAYFRNRAPLDDSGMPKDRFSAEMPDATLATLKIQPSEPRDSAVYFCASGLVRVPRGYEQYFGPGTRLTVT.

The chain has TRBV5-6 and TRBJ1-2, with TRBD1 identical over 7 bases. This CDR3 spans 14 amino acids. Germline V CDR1 and CDR2: SGHDT, YYEEEE. V shed 5 bases and J 3 bases; nucleotides not matched to a gene: 7. The DNA of the CDR3 is TGTGCCAGCAGGCGGGGACAGAGTTACTATGGCTACACCTTC. Its translation: CASRRGQSYYGYTF.

This chain links TRBV2 with TRBJ2-7, with 7 bases that match TRBD1. V trimming: 1 base; J trimming: 5 bases; junction bases outside the gene matches: 5. The germline V gene has CDR1 SNHLY and CDR2 FYNNEI. The CDR3 contains 14 residues. The CDR3 protein is CASSEDRGTDEQYF. The CDR3 DNA reads TGTGCCAGCAGTGAAGACAGGGGTACCGACGAGCAGTACTTC.

To note about this clone: The sample carries other DNA sequences with the same CDR3. The chain is built from TRBV5-1 and TRBJ2-3, with 10 positions matching TRBD1. The CDR3 has 15 residues. V gave up 0 bases and J gave up 4 bases; unmatched junction bases: 2. Germline CDR1 and CDR2: SGHRS and YFSETQ. CDR3 bases: TGCGCCAGCAGCTTGGGGGACAGGGGCTCAGATACGCAGTATTTT. Its translation: CASSLGDRGSDTQYF.

As regards this clone: At one boundary the junction diverges from the germline segment, which might be a read error. For the CDR3, the DNA is TGTGCCAGCAGTCACTCAGGGTCGGGGTACGAGCAGTACTTC. This sequence encodes CASSHSGSGYEQYF. The chain is built from TRBV6-6 and TRBJ2-7; TRBD1 or TRBD2 may be the D gene (5 bases each). The CDR3 loop spans 14 amino acids. Germline V gene sequence: CDR1 MNHNY, CDR2 SVGAGI (reference sequence).

This chain joins TRBV12-3 or TRBV12-4 and TRBJ1-2; no reliable D call. This CDR3 region has 13 residues. V lost 5 bases and J lost 3, with 10 bases in between. The CDR3 sequence: CASSPAADYGYTF. The CDR3 DNA reads TGTGCCAGCAGTCCCGCGGCCGACTATGGCTACACCTTC.

This chain links TRBV28 with TRBJ1-1; weak D call: TRBD1 (5 bases). This CDR3 has 13 amino acids. Trimming stripped 0 bases from V and 4 bases from J, with 6 bases between. The V gene's germline CDR1 is MDHEN and CDR2 SYDVKM. CDR3 sequence reads: CASSLWGGTEAFF. In DNA, the CDR3 is TGTGCCAGCAGTTTATGGGGGGGCACTGAAGCTTTCTTT.

The rearrangement uses TRBV6-6 and TRBJ1-2; TRBD1 matches at 7 bases. The J segment lost 0 bases and the V segment lost 5 bases, leaving 6 bases of the junction unmatched. This CDR3 spans 15 amino acids. Germline CDR1 and CDR2: MNHNY and SVGAGI (reference sequence). The chain's CDR3 is CASSHPGTANYGYTF. CDR3 DNA: TGTGCCAGCAGTCACCCTGGGACAGCTAACTATGGCTACACCTTC.

This chain joins TRBV28 and TRBJ1-4, with TRBD1 as a possible D gene (6 bases). V lost 5 bases and J 8 bases, leaving 15 bases between the germline ends. Germline CDR1 is MDHEN and CDR2 is SYDVKM. The CDR3 has 14 amino acids. CDR3 nucleotide sequence: TGTGCCAGCAGTCTGACAGGAGTAAAGGAAAAACTGTTTTTT. It codes for CASSLTGVKEKLFF. Full variable domain (rest looked up from reference TRBV28 and TRBJ1-4): DVKVTQSSRYLVKRTGEKVFLECVQDMDHENMFWYRQDPGLGLRLIYFSYDVKMKEKGDIPEGYSVSREKKERFSLILESASTNQTSMYLCASSLTGVKEKLFFGSGTQLSVL.

The CDR3 here is CAISPGREATEAFF. CDR3 DNA sequence: TGTGCCATCAGTCCCGGCAGGGAGGCCACTGAAGCTTTCTTT. This chain links TRBV10-3 with TRBJ1-1; D might be TRBD1 (5 bases). V lost 5 bases and J 4 bases, leaving 14 bases between the germline ends. The CDR3 is 14 amino acids. Germline V lookup: CDR1 ENHRY, CDR2 SYGVKD.

This chain joins TRBV11-2 and TRBJ1-2; D call uncertain. The CDR3 loop spans 16 amino acids. Trimming removed 4 bases at V and 0 bases at J, with 15 bases between. CDR1 and CDR2 from the germline V gene are SGHAT and FQNNGV. The CDR3 protein is CASSSVAGASNYGYTF. The CDR3, as DNA: TGTGCCAGCAGCTCAGTCGCAGGCGCTTCTAACTATGGCTACACCTTC.

The V call is TRBV21-1, the J call TRBJ2-5; TRBD2, the D gene given by the table, was not confirmed from the DNA. TRBV21-1 is a pseudogene segment. The CDR3 extends over 17 amino acids. The CDR3 loop is CASSKSGFIRRQETQYF. The CDR3 DNA reads as TGTGCCAGCAGCAAATCGGGGTTTATACGACGACAAGAGACCCAGTACTTC.

The chain links TRBV7-9 to TRBJ1-6; tentative D call: TRBD1 (5 bases). The CDR3 sequence is 14 residues long. V was clipped by 5 bases and J by 10 bases, with 15 bases between them. CDR1 is SEHNR and CDR2 is FQNEAQ in the germline V gene (reference sequence). The CDR3 DNA is TGTGCCAGCAGCCAAAGTGGTCAGGGCTCACCCCTCCACTTT. Translated, it gives CASSQSGQGSPLHF.

V gene TRBV4-1 combines with J gene TRBJ1-4; D is unresolved. The ends were cut back, 0 bases at V and 8 bases at J, with 16 bases in the middle. The germline V gene has CDR1 MGHRA and CDR2 YSYEKL. The CDR3 runs 16 residues. In DNA, the CDR3 is TGCGCCAGCAGCCAAGATCTTACCGGAGGGAGGGAAAAACTGTTTTTT. Encoded protein: CASSQDLTGGREKLFF.

The gene calls are TRBV19 and TRBJ2-3; D may be TRBD2 (5 bases). CDR1 is LNHDA and CDR2 is SQIVND in the germline V gene (reference sequence). V lost 4 bases and J 11 bases, leaving 10 bases between the germline ends. The CDR3 runs 11 residues. CDR3 nucleotides: TGTGCCAGTAGTAACCTAGGGAGGCAGTATTTT. This gives the protein CASSNLGRQYF.

CDR3 region: CASSLRGAGGHNEQFF. The CDR3 coding sequence is TGTGCCAGCAGCTTAAGGGGAGCGGGGGGCCACAATGAGCAGTTCTTC. The rearrangement joins TRBV11-2 to TRBJ2-1, with TRBD2 identical over 9 bases. The CDR3 runs 16 residues. Germline values: CDR1 SGHAT, CDR2 FQNNGV. Trimming cost V 2 bases and J 5 bases; bases outside gene matches: 7.

The CDR3 protein is CASSLGTYGANVLTF. For the CDR3, the DNA is TGTGCCAGCAGCCTTGGGACTTATGGGGCCAACGTCCTGACTTTC. The chain joins TRBV11-2 to TRBJ2-6; weak D call: TRBD2 (6 bases). Germline V gene sequence: CDR1 SGHAT, CDR2 FQNNGV. Trimming left V 5 bases short and J 3 bases short, with 11 bases between. The CDR3 loop spans 15 amino acids.

This clone came up once. The V gene is TRBV11-2, the J gene TRBJ1-1; TRBD1 matches at 7 bases. The CDR3 extends over 13 amino acids. Germline CDR1 reads SGHAT; CDR2 reads FQNNGV. J gave up 5 bases and V 4 bases, and 4 bases lay outside the gene matches. The CDR3 spells CASSYRGRTEAFF. In DNA, the CDR3 is TGTGCCAGCAGCTACAGGGGTCGAACTGAAGCTTTCTTT.

This sequence joins TRBV7-3 and TRBJ2-3; 9 positions match TRBD2. This CDR3 contains 17 residues. J lost 4 bases, V lost 1 base, and 9 bases had no gene match. Germline V gene lookup returns CDR1 SGHTA and CDR2 FQGTGA. CDR3 sequence: CASSLSGSGGLSDTQYF. The DNA of the CDR3 is TGTGCCAGCAGCTTAAGCGGTAGCGGGGGACTTTCAGATACGCAGTATTTT. Combining the CDR3 with reference TRBV7-3 and TRBJ2-3 gives the whole variable domain GAGVSQTPSNKVTEKGKYVELRCDPISGHTALYWYRQSLGQGPEFLIYFQGTGAADDSGLPNDRFFAVRPEGSVSTLKIQRTERGDSAVYLCASSLSGSGGLSDTQYFGPGTRLTVL.

This clone has just a few counts. The V and J genes are TRBV11-1 and TRBJ1-1, with 7 bases that match TRBD1. This CDR3 is built from 15 residues. V dropped 4 bases and J dropped 1; count of bases not matched to a gene: 6. CDR1 and CDR2 (germline): SGHAT, FQDESV (reference sequence). CDR3 DNA: TGTGCCAGCAGCTGGGGACAGACGGGGAACACTGAAGCTTTCTTT. The encoded protein is CASSWGQTGNTEAFF.

J is TRBJ2-7 and V is TRBV5-8; TRBD2 matches at 10 bases. Trimming cost V 1 base and J 3 bases; bases outside gene matches: 4. The CDR3 is made up of 15 amino acids. Germline CDR1 and CDR2: SGHTS and YDEGEE. The CDR3 loop reads CASSLRTSGVYEQYF. The CDR3 DNA reads TGTGCCAGCAGCTTGAGGACTAGCGGAGTCTACGAGCAGTACTTC.

V gene TRBV6-5 combines with J gene TRBJ1-4, with D possibly matching TRBD1 (6 bases). CDR1 and CDR2 (germline): MNHEY, SVGAGI. The CDR3 has 15 residues. V lost 2 bases and J lost 5, with 12 bases in between. CDR3 loop: CASSYTRGGNEKLFF. The CDR3 nucleotides read TGTGCCAGCAGTTACACCAGGGGCGGGAATGAAAAACTGTTTTTT.

The J gene is TRBJ2-3, the V gene TRBV5-1, with 9 bases identical to TRBD1. Germline trimming cut 3 bases from V and 1 base from J; bases unmatched to any gene: 3. Germline CDR1 reads SGHRS; CDR2 reads YFSETQ. This CDR3 is 15 amino acids long. The CDR3 coding sequence is TGCGCCAGCAGCTGGGGGGACAGGGGCACAGATACGCAGTATTTT. Translating gives CASSWGDRGTDTQYF.